This record looks at one T cell receptor beta chain sequence and its context. Libraries were prepared by immunoSEQ multiplex PCR; TCRdb keeps only in-frame clonotypes and omits some of them. This table holds some 98,000 clones, approximately 94% found once. The data derive from a study of technical replicates of blood from a few donors. This CDR3 has 16 residues. V lost 0 bases and J lost 1, with 11 bases in between. The germline CDR1 and CDR2 sequences are LGHNA and YNFKEQ. Sequenced sample: T cells isolated from PBMCs. The genes are TRBV4-2 and TRBJ2-3, with D perhaps TRBD2 (7 bases). The sequence derives from a human donor in good health. Written as DNA, the CDR3 is TGTGCCAGCAGCCAAGAACGGGGGGCGGGCACAGATACGCAGTATTTT. It yields the protein CASSQERGAGTDTQYF.